This entry lists 25 T cell receptor beta chains sequenced from one sample in a study of regulatory T cells in long-lasting Graves disease (dated by TCRdb to about 2021). Read against the paper, the sample's time point label means: persistent/refractory GD, antithyroid drugs over 5 years with positive TRAb. For both TCR sequencing and RNA sequencing, RNA was extracted from PBMCs in TRIzol. Libraries were built with multiplex PCR. Sequencer: Illumina HiSeq 4000. To build TCR beta libraries, CDR3 regions were amplified by Arm-PCR using iRepertoire HTBI primers. TCRdb passed the public sequencing reads through fastp at Q25 and MiXCR, retaining productive beta sequences. Rows merge per CDR3 protein into single entries with the most common DNA and genes. The sample table lists about 430,000 distinct CDR3 sequences, 20% to 25% of them with a count of one. 13% to 15% of the sample comes from the top ten. The sample in question was peripheral blood mononuclear cells (PBMCs), obtained when the disease was refractory, from a patient treated with antithyroid drugs. These receptors came from a female donor with Graves disease.

The rearrangement joins TRBV18 to TRBJ2-1; 7 positions match TRBD2. CDR3 size: 14 residues. CDR1 is KGHSH and CDR2 is LQKENI in the germline V gene. Losses at the gene ends were 6 bases for V and 4 bases for J; bases not matched to a gene: 6. The CDR3 here is CASSPGTIYNEQFF. The DNA of the CDR3 is TGTGCCAGCTCGCCCGGGACTATATACAATGAGCAGTTCTTC. Full variable domain (missing parts from reference TRBV18 and TRBJ2-1): NAGVMQNPRHLVRRRGQEARLRCSPMKGHSHVYWYRQLPEEGLKFMVYLQKENIIDESGMPKERFSAEFPKEGPSILRIQQVVRGDSAAYFCASSPGTIYNEQFFGPGTRLTVL.

At least ten counts were recorded for this clonotype. The chain employs TRBV28 and TRBJ2-5; D not certain. The CDR3 is made up of 14 amino acids. Per germline, CDR1 MDHEN and CDR2 SYDVKM. V lost 7 bases and J lost 4, with 16 bases in between. DNA of the CDR3: TGTGCCAGCACTCCGGACCTGGGAAGAGAGACCCAGTACTTC. It yields the protein CASTPDLGRETQYF.

This clonotype has just a few counts. This chain joins TRBV27 and TRBJ2-2, with D possibly TRBD1 on 6 matching bases. Germline V gene sequence: CDR1 MNHEY, CDR2 SMNVEV (reference sequence). The CDR3 consists of 15 residues. V lost 2 bases and J 3 bases, leaving 10 bases between the germline ends. DNA for the CDR3: TGTGCCAGCAGTTTACTATCAGGGGACACCGGGGAGCTGTTTTTT. Residues: CASSLLSGDTGELFF.

This clonotype was seen only a few times. This chain uses TRBV20-1 with TRBJ2-5; D gene uncertain. This CDR3 contains 10 residues. Trimming cost V 5 bases and J 6 bases, with 7 bases left between them. Per the germline V gene, CDR1 is DFQATT and CDR2 is SNEGSKA (reference sequence). The DNA of the CDR3 is TGCAGTGCTTTAAAAAAGACCCAGTACTTC. Translated, it gives CSALKKTQYF.

The J gene is TRBJ2-7, the V gene TRBV6-1, with 7 bases fitting TRBD2. The CDR3 loop spans 14 amino acids. V lost 5 bases and J lost 2; bases outside the gene matches: 6. Germline V gene data show CDR1 as MNHNS and CDR2 as SASEGT. The CDR3 loop reads CASSPRTSPYEQYF. The CDR3 DNA follows: TGTGCCAGCAGTCCCAGGACTAGTCCCTACGAGCAGTACTTC.

This clonotype appeared many times. The chain carries TRBV5-1 and TRBJ1-5; no clear D gene. From germline, CDR1 is SGHRS and CDR2 YFSETQ. V lost 1 base and J 7 bases, leaving 12 bases between the germline ends. The CDR3 is made up of 14 amino acids. CDR3 region: CASSLSSGGQPQHF. DNA for the CDR3: TGCGCCAGCAGCTTGAGTTCAGGCGGCCAGCCCCAGCATTTT.

Ten or more counts support this clonotype. The J gene is TRBJ1-5, the V gene TRBV6-5; D is uncertain. Germline V lookup: CDR1 MNHEY, CDR2 SVGAGI. The ends were cut back, 2 bases at V and 5 bases at J, with 7 bases in the middle. This CDR3 is built from 13 residues. The CDR3 DNA follows: TGTGCCAGCAGTTACACACTCCATCAGCCCCAGCATTTT. It specifies CASSYTLHQPQHF.

This clonotype has a handful of counts. J is TRBJ1-4 and V is TRBV30; 7 nucleotides agree with TRBD1. Germline V gene data show CDR1 as GTSNPN and CDR2 as SVGIG (reference sequence). This CDR3 is 13 amino acids long. Trimming cost V 2 bases and J 7 bases; bases outside gene matches: 4. The CDR3, as DNA: TGTGCCTGGAGTTCCGACAGGGTTGAAAAACTGTTTTTT. Protein sequence: CAWSSDRVEKLFF.

V is TRBV7-9 and J is TRBJ2-2, with D perhaps TRBD1 (6 bases). This CDR3 is built from 14 residues. Trimming left V 4 bases short and J 2 bases short, with 8 bases between. Germline lookup yields CDR1 SEHNR and CDR2 FQNEAQ (reference sequence). DNA for the CDR3: TGTGCCAGCAGCTGGGACATTAACACCGGGGAGCTGTTTTTT. Protein: CASSWDINTGELFF.

This clonotype appeared many times. The genes are TRBV12-3 or TRBV12-4 and TRBJ1-1; D is unclear. The CDR3 loop spans 14 amino acids. With 5 bases removed from V and 4 bases from J, the gap between germline ends came to 14 bases. CDR3 bases: TGTGCCAGCAGTCCGACCGGAGCTAGCACTGAAGCTTTCTTT. Its protein product is CASSPTGASTEAFF.

This clonotype was detected many times. The chain employs TRBV3-1 and TRBJ1-1; a possible D gene is TRBD1 (6 bases). Germline V lookup: CDR1 LGHDT, CDR2 YNNKEL (reference sequence). V was shortened by 1 base and J by 10 bases, with 13 bases between the two germline ends. The CDR3 loop spans 13 amino acids. In DNA, the CDR3 is TGTGCCAGCAGCCAAGGTGGGGGGACAAGAGCTTTCTTT. Its translation is CASSQGGGTRAFF. Filled out from reference TRBV3-1 and TRBJ1-1, the complete variable domain reads DTAVSQTPKYLVTQMGNDKSIKCEQNLGHDTMYWYKQDSKKFLKIMFSYNNKELIINETVPNRFSPKSPDKAHLNLHINSLELGDSAVYFCASSQGGGTRAFFGQGTRLTVV.

In regard to this clonotype: This may be a read error: a much more frequent sequence differs by one nucleotide. The CDR3 region has the DNA TGTGCCAGCGGCTTAGTAGGAGGCACCGGGGAGCTGTTTTTT. This codes for CASGLVGGTGELFF. This rearrangement joins TRBV7-2 to TRBJ2-2; D possibly corresponds to TRBD2 (5 bases). CDR1 is SGHTA and CDR2 is FQGNSA in the germline V gene. This CDR3 is 14 amino acids long.

This clonotype was seen at least ten times. V is TRBV6-1 and J is TRBJ2-7, with TRBD1 matching over 9 bases. Germline CDR1 is MNHNS and CDR2 is SASEGT. The CDR3 spans 17 residues. J lost 5 bases, V lost 8 bases, and 19 bases had no gene match. DNA for the CDR3: TGTGCCAGCGGTCCAGGACCAAACAGGGGGCTTCGTGACGAGCAGTACTTC. Protein: CASGPGPNRGLRDEQYF.

This clonotype was counted many times. The chain couples TRBV29-1 to TRBJ1-2; 10 nucleotides agree with TRBD1. The CDR3 consists of 12 residues. J was trimmed by 6 bases and V by 5 bases; bases with no gene match: 3. CDR1 and CDR2 (germline): SQVTM, ANQGSEA. CDR3 region: CSVTTGGDGYTF. CDR3 DNA: TGCAGCGTTACGACAGGGGGCGATGGCTACACCTTC. Complete variable domain (other parts from reference TRBV29-1 and TRBJ1-2): SAVISQKPSRDICQRGTSLTIQCQVDSQVTMMFWYRQQPGQSLTLIATANQGSEATYESGFVIDKFPISRPNLTFSTLTVSNMSPEDSSIYLCSVTTGGDGYTFGSGTRLTVV.

The chain employs TRBV9 and TRBJ2-7; either TRBD1 or TRBD2 may fit D (5 bases each). Germline V gives CDR1 SGDLS, CDR2 YYNGEE. The CDR3 length is 15 residues. The V end was cut by 4 bases, the J end by 2 bases, with 16 bases between. As DNA, the CDR3 is TGTGCCAGCAGCCGGACTGAGGGGAGAGCCTACGAGCAGTACTTC. Amino acids: CASSRTEGRAYEQYF.

Only a few counts were recorded for this clonotype. The CDR3 region is CASTSGLLNTGELFF. DNA of the CDR3: TGTGCCAGCACCTCGGGACTGTTGAACACCGGGGAGCTGTTTTTT. This chain joins TRBV6-1 and TRBJ2-2; D may be TRBD2 (6 bases). This CDR3 region has 15 residues. The ends were cut back, 7 bases at V and 1 base at J, with 13 bases in the middle. Germline CDR1 is MNHNS and CDR2 is SASEGT.

There are many counts of this clonotype. J is TRBJ1-1 and V is TRBV6-1; possibly TRBD1 for D (5 bases). Germline V gives CDR1 MNHNS, CDR2 SASEGT. The CDR3 spans 12 residues. V lost 6 bases to trimming and J lost 11 bases, with 16 bases between them. The CDR3 DNA follows: TGTGCCAGCAGAGACAGAGTTTTCGAGGCTTTCTTT. Translation gives CASRDRVFEAFF.

This clonotype was counted ten times or more. CDR3 in amino acids: CASSRRTGATYEQYF. CDR3 nucleotides: TGTGCCAGCAGCCGCCGGACAGGGGCGACCTACGAGCAGTACTTC. The chain couples TRBV28 to TRBJ2-7; the match to TRBD1 covers 9 bases. The CDR3 totals 15 residues. Looked up from germline, CDR1 is MDHEN and CDR2 is SYDVKM. V lost 6 bases, J lost 2 bases, and 8 bases stayed unmatched.

On this clonotype itself: A clone one base away is much larger, so this may be a read error. V gene TRBV20-1 combines with J gene TRBJ2-7; 9 nucleotides align to TRBD2. Trimming cost V 8 bases and J 5 bases; bases outside gene matches: 4. This CDR3 has 11 amino acids. Germline V gene lookup returns CDR1 DFQATT and CDR2 SNEGSKA (reference sequence). CDR3 nucleotides: TGCAGTACCGCTAGCGGGGACGAGCAGTACTTC. It specifies CSTASGDEQYF.

The chain joins TRBV9 to TRBJ1-5; 9 nucleotides line up with TRBD1. This CDR3 region has 15 residues. J gave up 5 bases and V 4 bases, and 7 bases lay outside the gene matches. Germline V gene lookup returns CDR1 SGDLS and CDR2 YYNGEE. The DNA of the CDR3 is TGTGCCAGCAGCCCAACAGGACAGGGGTATCAGCCCCAGCATTTT. Translation: CASSPTGQGYQPQHF.

This clonotype came up once. A much larger clonotype is one base distant, so this may be a read error. The rearrangement links TRBV2 to TRBJ2-7; 9 nucleotides agree with TRBD2. The length of the CDR3 is 15 residues. Germline V gene sequence: CDR1 SNHLY, CDR2 FYNNEI. The CDR3 DNA reads as TGTGCCAGCAGTCGACTAGCGGACGGGTCCTACGAGCAGTGCTTC. The encoded protein is CASSRLADGSYEQCF.

The chain employs TRBV7-2 and TRBJ1-5; D unresolved. The CDR3 sequence is 12 residues long. With 1 base removed from V and 10 bases from J, the gap between germline ends came to 8 bases. Germline loops: CDR1 SGHTA, CDR2 FQGNSA. The chain's CDR3 is CASSLGAGPQHF. The CDR3 DNA follows: TGTGCCAGCAGCTTAGGGGCAGGTCCCCAGCATTTT.

This clonotype was seen ten or more times. This chain connects TRBV2 to TRBJ2-7; 9 nucleotides line up with TRBD2. Germline CDR1 is SNHLY and CDR2 is FYNNEI. V was clipped by 6 bases and J by 2 bases; unmatched bases: 5. The length of the CDR3 is 14 residues. CDR3 in DNA: TGTGCCAGCAGCGGGACTAGCAGACCCTACGAGCAGTACTTC. Residues: CASSGTSRPYEQYF.

This chain uses TRBV28 with TRBJ2-6, with D tentatively TRBD1 or TRBD2 (5 bases each). The CDR3 is 18 residues long. Deletions cut 5 bases from V and 0 bases from J, with 17 bases between. The germline V gene encodes CDR1 MDHEN and CDR2 SYDVKM. CDR3 loop: CASSHQIGTFSGANVLTF. The CDR3 DNA is TGTGCCAGCAGTCACCAAATCGGGACGTTCTCTGGGGCCAACGTCCTGACTTTC. The full variable domain, its missing parts supplied by reference TRBV28 and TRBJ2-6, is DVKVTQSSRYLVKRTGEKVFLECVQDMDHENMFWYRQDPGLGLRLIYFSYDVKMKEKGDIPEGYSVSREKKERFSLILESASTNQTSMYLCASSHQIGTFSGANVLTFGAGSRLTVL.

The chain employs TRBV5-1 and TRBJ2-3; 9 nucleotides match TRBD2. The V segment lost 1 base and the J segment 5 bases; nucleotides outside the gene matches: 5. Germline assignment: CDR1 SGHRS and CDR2 YFSETQ. This CDR3 region has 15 residues. In nucleotides, the CDR3 is TGCGCCAGCAGCTTGACCCTAGCGGGACGAGATACGCAGTATTTT. Translated: CASSLTLAGRDTQYF. Complete variable domain (other parts from reference TRBV5-1 and TRBJ2-3): KAGVTQTPRYLIKTRGQQVTLSCSPISGHRSVSWYQQTPGQGLQFLFEYFSETQRNKGNFPGRFSGRQFSNSRSEMNVSTLELGDSALYLCASSLTLAGRDTQYFGPGTRLTVL.